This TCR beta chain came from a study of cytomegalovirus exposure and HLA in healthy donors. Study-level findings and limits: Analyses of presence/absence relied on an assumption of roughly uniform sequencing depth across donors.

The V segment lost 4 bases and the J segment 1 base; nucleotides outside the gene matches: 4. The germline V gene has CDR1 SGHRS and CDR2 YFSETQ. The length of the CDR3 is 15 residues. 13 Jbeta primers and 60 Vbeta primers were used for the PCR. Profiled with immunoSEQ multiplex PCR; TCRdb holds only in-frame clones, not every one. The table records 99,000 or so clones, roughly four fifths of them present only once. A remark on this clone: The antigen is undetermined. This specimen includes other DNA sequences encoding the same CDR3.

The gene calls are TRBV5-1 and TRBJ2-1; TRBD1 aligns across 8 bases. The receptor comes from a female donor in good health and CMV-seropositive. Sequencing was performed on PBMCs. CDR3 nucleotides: TGCGCCAGCAGCCCTGGACAGGGTTCCTACAATGAGCAGTTCTTC. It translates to CASSPGQGSYNEQFF.